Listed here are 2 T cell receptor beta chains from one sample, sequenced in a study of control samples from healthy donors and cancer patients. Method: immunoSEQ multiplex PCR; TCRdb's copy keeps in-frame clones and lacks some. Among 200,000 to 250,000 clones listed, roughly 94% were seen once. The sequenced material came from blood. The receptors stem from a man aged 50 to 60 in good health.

CDR3 nucleotides: TGTGCCAGCCGTACGGACTTCAACACCGGGGAGCTGTTTTTT. Its translation: CASRTDFNTGELFF. The rearrangement uses TRBV2 and TRBJ2-2, with D possibly TRBD2 on 5 matching bases. CDR1 and CDR2 (germline): SNHLY, FYNNEI. The CDR3 spans 14 residues. V was pared by 8 bases and J by 2 bases, with 12 bases between.

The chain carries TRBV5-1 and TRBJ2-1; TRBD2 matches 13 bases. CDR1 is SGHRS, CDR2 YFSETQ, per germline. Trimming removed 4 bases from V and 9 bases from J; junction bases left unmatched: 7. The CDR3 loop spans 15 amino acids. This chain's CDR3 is CASSVTSGGASEQFF. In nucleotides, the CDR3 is TGCGCCAGCAGCGTTACTAGCGGGGGGGCAAGTGAGCAGTTCTTC.